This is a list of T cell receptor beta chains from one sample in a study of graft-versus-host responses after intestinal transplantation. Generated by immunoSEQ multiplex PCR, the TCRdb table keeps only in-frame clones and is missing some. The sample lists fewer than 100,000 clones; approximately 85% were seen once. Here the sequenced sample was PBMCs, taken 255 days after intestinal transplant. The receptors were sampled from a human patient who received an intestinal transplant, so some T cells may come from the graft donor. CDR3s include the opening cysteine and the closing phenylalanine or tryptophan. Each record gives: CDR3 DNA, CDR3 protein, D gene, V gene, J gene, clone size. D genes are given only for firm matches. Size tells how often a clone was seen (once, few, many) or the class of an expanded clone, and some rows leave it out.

cdr3_nt: TGTGCCAGCAGCGTAGAGGGGCGAGAGACCCAGTACTTC; cdr3_aa: CASSVEGRETQYF; d_call: NA; v_call: TRBV9; j_call: TRBJ2-5; clone_size: NA
cdr3_nt: TGTGCCAGCAGTTTAGTGGTGAACACTGAAGCTTTCTTT; cdr3_aa: CASSLVVNTEAFF; d_call: NA; v_call: TRBV27; j_call: TRBJ1-1; clone_size: NA
cdr3_nt: TGTGCCAGCAGCTTACAGGGAGGTAGTGAAAAACTGTTTTTT; cdr3_aa: CASSLQGGSEKLFF; d_call: NA; v_call: TRBV5-4; j_call: TRBJ1-4; clone_size: few
cdr3_nt: TGTGCCAGCAGCTTAGAGGCAGGGCAACACCACTTT; cdr3_aa: CASSLEAGQHHF; d_call: NA; v_call: TRBV7-2; j_call: TRBJ1-6; clone_size: NA
cdr3_nt: TGTGCCAGCAGCCCGACACAGGGACCCTACGAGCAGTACTTC; cdr3_aa: CASSPTQGPYEQYF; d_call: NA; v_call: TRBV7-9; j_call: TRBJ2-7; clone_size: NA
cdr3_nt: TGTGCCAGCAGCCGCGGGACAGCTGGAAACACCATATATTTT; cdr3_aa: CASSRGTAGNTIYF; d_call: TRBD1; v_call: TRBV5-4; j_call: TRBJ1-3; clone_size: NA
cdr3_nt: TGTGCCAGCAGCTTGGTCGGGGATGACTATGGCTACACCTTC; cdr3_aa: CASSLVGDDYGYTF; d_call: NA; v_call: TRBV5-6; j_call: TRBJ1-2; clone_size: once
cdr3_nt: TGTGCCAGCAGCTATTGGAGTAGCCTTTACAATGAGCAGTTCTTC; cdr3_aa: CASSYWSSLYNEQFF; d_call: NA; v_call: TRBV5-6; j_call: TRBJ2-1; clone_size: NA
cdr3_nt: TGCGCCAGCAGCCAAGAGACAGGGGAAGCCTACGAGCAGTACTTC; cdr3_aa: CASSQETGEAYEQYF; d_call: TRBD1; v_call: TRBV4-1; j_call: TRBJ2-7; clone_size: NA
cdr3_nt: TGTGCCAGCAGTCCCGCAGAGACCCAGTACTTC; cdr3_aa: CASSPAETQYF; d_call: NA; v_call: TRBV28; j_call: TRBJ2-5; clone_size: NA
cdr3_nt: TGCGCCAGCAGCTTGGCCGATGGGAACGAGCAGTACTTC; cdr3_aa: CASSLADGNEQYF; d_call: NA; v_call: TRBV5-1; j_call: TRBJ2-7; clone_size: NA
cdr3_nt: TGTGCCAGCGGACCTCAGCGGGAGCAGGGTGAGCAGTTCTTC; cdr3_aa: CASGPQREQGEQFF; d_call: TRBD2; v_call: TRBV28; j_call: TRBJ2-1; clone_size: NA
cdr3_nt: TGTGCCAGCAGCTTAGATCATTTAGGGTACGAGCAGTACTTC; cdr3_aa: CASSLDHLGYEQYF; d_call: NA; v_call: TRBV11-2; j_call: TRBJ2-7; clone_size: NA